The T cell receptor (beta chain) described here comes from a study of blood T cells in healthy people across ages. Turning to this clonotype: No antigen is known for it.

The second PCR ran about 6 to 12 cycles with a sample-barcoded 5' primer and J-beta primers. The yield of each sample was at least 2.5 million CDR3-containing paired-end reads. TCRdb reprocessed the 5' RACE reads with MiXCR, giving one entry per CDR3 protein. The table shows roughly 800,000 distinct CDR3 sequences, with roughly 25% occurring only once. A minimum of 5 micrograms of total RNA was extracted per sample. Findings and caveats of the study: Researchers said unsorted PBMCs prevented a conclusive naive versus antigen-experienced comparison.

A further study also used this sample, focusing on T cells of mothers and their children.

The sample consisted of blood. The sequence came from a boy under 18 in good health.

The CDR3 sequence is CASSQNNRDPEGKLFF. CDR3 DNA sequence: TGCGCCAGCAGCCAAAATAACCGGGACCCCGAGGGAAAACTGTTTTTT. The J gene is TRBJ1-4, the V gene TRBV4-1; possible D gene TRBD1, 5 bases. The germline V gene encodes CDR1 MGHRA and CDR2 YSYEKL. V shed 2 bases and J shed 10 bases, with 20 bases lying between them. The CDR3 is 16 residues long.